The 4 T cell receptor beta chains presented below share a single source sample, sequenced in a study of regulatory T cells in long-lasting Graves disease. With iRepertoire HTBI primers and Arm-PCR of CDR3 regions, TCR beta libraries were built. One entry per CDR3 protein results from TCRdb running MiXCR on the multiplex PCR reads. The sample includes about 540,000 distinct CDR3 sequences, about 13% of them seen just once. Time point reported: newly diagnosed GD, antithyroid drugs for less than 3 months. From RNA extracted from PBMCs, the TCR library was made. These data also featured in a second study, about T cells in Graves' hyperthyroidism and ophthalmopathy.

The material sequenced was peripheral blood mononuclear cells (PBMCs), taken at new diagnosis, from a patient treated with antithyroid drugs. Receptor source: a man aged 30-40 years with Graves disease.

CDR3 in amino acids: CASSPPRTASEFQETQYF. CDR3 DNA: TGTGCCAGCAGTCCACCCCGGACGGCCTCAGAGTTTCAAGAGACCCAGTACTTC. This rearrangement joins TRBV27 to TRBJ2-5, with D hard to call. V lost 5 bases and J 2 bases, leaving 24 bases between the germline ends. The CDR3 consists of 18 residues. Germline lookup yields CDR1 MNHEY and CDR2 SMNVEV (reference sequence).

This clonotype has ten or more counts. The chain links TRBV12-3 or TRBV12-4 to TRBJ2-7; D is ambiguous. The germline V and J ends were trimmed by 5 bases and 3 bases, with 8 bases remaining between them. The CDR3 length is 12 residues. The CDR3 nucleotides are TGTGCCAGCAGTCCGTTACTCTACGAGCAGTACTTC. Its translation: CASSPLLYEQYF.

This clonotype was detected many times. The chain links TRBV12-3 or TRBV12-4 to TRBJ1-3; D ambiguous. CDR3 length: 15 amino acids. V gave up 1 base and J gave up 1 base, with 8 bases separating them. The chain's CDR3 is CASSLGSFSGNTIYF. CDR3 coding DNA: TGTGCCAGCAGTTTAGGATCCTTTTCTGGAAACACCATATATTTT.

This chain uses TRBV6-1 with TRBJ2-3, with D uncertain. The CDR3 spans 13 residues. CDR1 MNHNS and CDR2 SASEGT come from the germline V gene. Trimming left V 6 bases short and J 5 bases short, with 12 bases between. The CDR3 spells CASRTDGGDTQYF. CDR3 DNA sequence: TGTGCCAGCAGAACGGACGGCGGAGATACGCAGTATTTT.